Following are 10 T cell receptor beta chains from one sample sequenced in a study of blood T cell repertoires in COVID-19. Here immunoSEQ multiplex PCR was the method, and the copy in TCRdb shows in-frame clones only, minus some. The data show approximately 80,000 clones, with 65% to 90% seen just once and approximately 44% held by the top ten. What was sequenced was peripheral blood. The receptor set was obtained from a man older than 75 with acute or convalescent COVID-19.

The chain couples TRBV9 to TRBJ1-2, with D perhaps matching TRBD1 (5 bases). The V end lost 0 bases, the J end lost 7 bases, and 13 bases lay between the germline ends. The germline V gene encodes CDR1 SGDLS and CDR2 YYNGEE. The CDR3 runs 14 residues. CDR3 region: CASSVAGRVGGYTF. CDR3 nucleotide sequence: TGTGCCAGCAGCGTAGCGGGCAGGGTGGGTGGCTACACCTTC. Variable domain in full (rest from reference TRBV9 and TRBJ1-2): DSGVTQTPKHLITATGQRVTLRCSPRSGDLSVYWYQQSLDQGLQFLIQYYNGEERAKGNILERFSAQQFPDLHSELNLSSLELGDSALYFCASSVAGRVGGYTFGSGTRLTVV.

The V call is TRBV12-3 or TRBV12-4, the J call TRBJ1-5, with unresolved D. Trimming cost V 2 bases and J 5 bases, with 4 bases left between them. The CDR3 totals 12 residues. CDR3 DNA: TGTGCCAGCAGTTTATCTTATCAGCCCCAGCATTTT. Protein sequence: CASSLSYQPQHF.

This clone was recorded only once. The J gene is TRBJ1-2, the V gene TRBV6-5; TRBD1 matches at 7 bases. V gave up 6 bases and J gave up 8 bases; unmatched junction bases: 9. Germline values: CDR1 MNHEY, CDR2 SVGAGI. The CDR3 is 13 residues long. The chain's CDR3 is CASRLDREGGYTF. The CDR3 coding sequence is TGTGCCAGCAGACTAGACAGGGAAGGAGGCTACACCTTC.

This clone was detected once. CDR3 in amino acids: CSVEGKRPEAFF. As DNA, the CDR3 is TGCAGCGTTGAAGGGAAGCGGCCTGAAGCTTTCTTT. This chain uses TRBV29-1 with TRBJ1-1; D remains unclear. The CDR3 contains 12 residues. Germline assignment: CDR1 SQVTM and CDR2 ANQGSEA. V lost 1 base, J lost 6 bases, and 9 bases lay in between.

This clone was detected once. This chain links TRBV6-5 with TRBJ1-1; 9 nucleotides agree with TRBD1. V dropped 4 bases and J dropped 4; count of bases not matched to a gene: 7. Germline V gives CDR1 MNHEY, CDR2 SVGAGI. The CDR3 covers 15 residues. Here the CDR3 DNA reads TGTGCCAGCAGTTCACAGGGGGCGCGGGGCACTGAAGCTTTCTTT. Translating gives CASSSQGARGTEAFF.

V gene TRBV18 combines with J gene TRBJ1-2; D not certain. V was trimmed by 4 bases and J by 7 bases, leaving 13 bases between them. The length of the CDR3 is 13 residues. From germline, CDR1 is KGHSH and CDR2 LQKENI. CDR3 bases: TGTGCCAGCTCACAGCAAGGAGGGCTTGGCTACACCTTC. This gives the protein CASSQQGGLGYTF.

This clone was picked up one time. V gene TRBV29-1 combines with J gene TRBJ2-3, with TRBD2 matching 7 bases. CDR1 is SQVTM, CDR2 ANQGSEA, per germline. The CDR3 has 16 amino acids. After removal of 0 bases from V and 1 base from J, the junction contained 7 bases not matched to a gene. CDR3 amino acids: CSVEDSRLAGTDTQYF. CDR3 bases: TGCAGCGTTGAAGACTCGAGACTAGCAGGCACAGATACGCAGTATTTT.

The gene calls are TRBV28 and TRBJ1-2; 10 bases agree with TRBD1. V was clipped by 3 bases and J by 8 bases; unmatched bases: 9. The CDR3 loop spans 15 amino acids. The germline gives CDR1 MDHEN, CDR2 SYDVKM. The CDR3 protein is CASSFRDRGLGGYTF. The CDR3 DNA is TGTGCCAGCAGTTTTCGGGACAGGGGACTGGGCGGCTACACCTTC.

This chain joins TRBV3-1 (or the pseudogene TRBV3-2) and TRBJ2-5, with a tentative D call TRBD2 (5 bases). The CDR3 length is 15 residues. V shed 2 bases and J shed 5 bases, with 15 bases lying between them. Looked up from germline, CDR1 is LGHDT and CDR2 is YNNKEL (reference sequence). The CDR3 is CASSQNSVRRETQYF. The DNA for the CDR3 is TGTGCCAGCAGCCAAAATTCGGTGAGGAGGGAGACCCAGTACTTC.

The chain recombines TRBV27 with TRBJ2-3; 11 positions agree with TRBD2. The J segment lost 3 bases and the V segment lost 6 bases, leaving 2 bases of the junction unmatched. The germline V gene encodes CDR1 MNHEY and CDR2 SMNVEV (reference sequence). The CDR3 consists of 14 residues. CDR3 amino acids: CASRLAGGTDTQYF. The CDR3 DNA sequence: TGTGCCAGCAGATTAGCGGGAGGGACAGATACGCAGTATTTT.